This T cell receptor beta chain derives from a study of OX40 agonist ivuxolimab in advanced cancers. Study at large: Enrollees could have had prior anti-PD-1, anti-PD-L1 or anti-CTLA-4 therapy, which more than 30% had received. Whole-study results and caveats: Antigen specificity of clonally expanded peripheral T cells was not established.

To note about this clone: Its matching antigen is unknown.

J was trimmed by 7 bases and V by 6 bases; bases with no gene match: 10. Per the germline V gene, CDR1 is MDHEN and CDR2 is SYDVKM. The CDR3 length is 15 residues. Sequencing used immunoSEQ multiplex PCR; TCRdb keeps in-frame clones, though not all of them. The sample consists of some 60,000 clones, 84% of them appearing once. This chain connects TRBV28 to TRBJ1-2; 11 bases line up with TRBD1. The input for sequencing was CD4+ or CD8+ T cells sorted from blood, taken in a trial of the OX40 agonist ivuxolimab. The sequence was obtained from an adult with an advanced solid tumor such as melanoma, head and neck, liver or kidney cancer. The CDR3 DNA follows: TGTGCCAGCAGACTAGTTGGGACAGGGGGATCTGGCTACACCTTC. Amino acids: CASRLVGTGGSGYTF.